The clone carrying this T cell receptor beta chain has only one observation. Study processing details: It was from reference gene primer amplification that nucleated cell counts were estimated. Repertoires were generated with immunoSEQ multiplex PCR, while TCRdb's copy carries only in-frame clones and drops some. The V and J calls and clone size were taken over from that table, and D and trimming were inferred from the DNA. The table includes around 190,000 clones, about 88% detected once. CDR1 and CDR2 from the germline V gene are KGHSH and LQKENI. CDR3 length: 16 amino acids. The V gene end was trimmed by 4 bases and the J gene end by 5 bases; junction bases not matched to a gene: 8. This sample was taken from a study of blood T cell repertoires in COVID-19. Study background: Specimens from acute and convalescent COVID-19 originated in the United States, Italy and Spain.

The chain uses TRBV18 and TRBJ2-3; 11 nucleotides agree with TRBD1. The sequencing input was peripheral blood. This TCR came from a woman aged 80 or over with acute or convalescent COVID-19. This CDR3 reads CASSLNRDRGGDTQYF. The DNA of the CDR3 is TGTGCCAGCTCACTGAACCGGGACAGGGGGGGAGATACGCAGTATTTT.